What follows is one T cell receptor (beta chain) and its context. This record belongs to a study of blood T cell repertoires in COVID-19. Study-level background: Samples representing acute and convalescent COVID-19 were sourced from the United States, Italy and Spain. PBMCs, B-cell-depleted T cells, or T cells were the source of the cDNA or gDNA that made up the material.

Authors' analysis steps: The authors estimated nucleated cell counts from reference gene primer amplification. The table came from immunoSEQ multiplex PCR; TCRdb's copy has only in-frame clones and leaves some out. V and J calls and clone size follow that table, whereas D and trimming were derived from the DNA. The data hold around 32,000 clones, with 80% to 90% observed a single time. CDR3 size: 12 residues. The V end was cut by 7 bases, the J end by 2 bases, with 7 bases between. The rearrangement joins TRBV12-3 or TRBV12-4 to TRBJ2-3; unclear D gene. The sample consisted of peripheral blood. The sequence was obtained from a woman of 80 years or more with active or convalescent COVID-19. This CDR3 reads CASTSPTDTQYF. CDR3 nucleotide sequence: TGTGCCAGCACCTCCCCCACAGATACGCAGTATTTT.